Listed below are T cell receptor beta chains from one sample, sequenced in a study of T cells in Graves' hyperthyroidism and ophthalmopathy. Each CDR3 protein gets one entry after TCRdb re-called the multiplex PCR reads with MiXCR. The table shows hundreds of thousands of distinct CDR3 sequences, with about 43% occurring only once. The sequencing sample was made of peripheral blood or thyroid tissue (not recorded which). Receptors originate from a woman aged 18-35 years with Graves' hyperthyroidism. CDR3s include the opening cysteine and the closing phenylalanine or tryptophan. D genes are given only for firm matches. The size entry is marked missing in some rows and otherwise reads once, few, many or a size class.

v_gene	abundance	d_gene	j_gene	len	CDR3aa	CDR3nt
TRBV7-8	few	NA	TRBJ1-1	16	CASSLNGGRGWTEAFF	TGTGCCAGCAGCTTAAACGGGGGACGCGGGTGGACTGAAGCTTTCTTT
TRBV14	few	NA	TRBJ2-7	17	CASSQGKGRTRSYEQYF	TGTGCCAGCAGCCAAGGTAAAGGCAGGACTCGATCCTACGAGCAGTACTTC
TRBV19	few	NA	TRBJ1-2	15	CASSSPAGGDYGYTF	TGTGCCAGTAGTAGCCCCGCGGGGGGAGACTATGGCTACACCTTC
TRBV20-1	NA	NA	TRBJ2-2	15	CSARDQAQAHGELFF	TGCAGTGCTAGAGATCAGGCACAGGCCCACGGGGAGCTGTTTTTT
TRBV6-5	NA	TRBD1	TRBJ2-7	15	CASSSRDRAAYEQYF	TGTGCCAGCAGTTCCCGGGACAGGGCCGCCTACGAGCAGTACTTC
TRBV29-1	NA	TRBD1	TRBJ1-3	14	CSVEGQGGRNTIYF	TGCAGCGTTGAAGGACAGGGCGGCAGAAACACCATATATTTT
TRBV7-9	few	NA	TRBJ1-2	14	CASSPGFRVYGYTF	TGTGCCAGCAGCCCCGGCTTTAGGGTCTATGGCTACACCTTC
TRBV2	NA	TRBD1	TRBJ1-5	15	CASSEAGTGNQPQHF	TGTGCCAGCAGTGAAGCGGGGACAGGGAATCAGCCCCAGCATTTT
TRBV7-2	NA	NA	TRBJ1-4	14	CASSLEGAREKLFF	TGTGCCAGCAGCTTGGAAGGGGCGCGGGAAAAACTGTTTTTT
TRBV29-1	once	TRBD2	TRBJ2-5	15	CSVLGLAGGQETQYF	TGCAGCGTTCTAGGACTAGCGGGAGGGCAAGAGACCCAGTACTTC
TRBV12-3/TRBV12-4	few	NA	TRBJ1-4	11	CASREGGKLFF	TGTGCCAGCAGAGAGGGGGGAAAACTGTTTTTT
TRBV7-9	NA	TRBD1	TRBJ2-5	15	CASSLGTGGQETQYF	TGTGCCAGCAGCCTGGGAACAGGGGGGCAAGAGACCCAGTACTTC
TRBV7-9	NA	TRBD2	TRBJ2-2	16	CASSSGLAVNTGELFF	TGTGCCAGCAGCTCCGGACTAGCGGTTAACACCGGGGAGCTGTTTTTT
TRBV2	NA	NA	TRBJ1-3	15	CASSARVSSGNTIYF	TGTGCCAGCAGTGCTAGAGTAAGCTCTGGAAACACCATATATTTT
TRBV25-1	NA	NA	TRBJ1-6	15	CASSATETANSPLHF	TGTGCCAGCAGTGCTACCGAGACAGCGAATTCACCCCTCCACTTT
TRBV4-1	NA	NA	TRBJ1-3	15	CASSQVQTRADTIYF	TGCGCCAGCAGCCAAGTACAGACAAGAGCGGACACCATATATTTT
TRBV29-1	NA	TRBD1	TRBJ1-1	12	CSLDRVGTEAFF	TGCAGCTTGGACAGGGTCGGCACTGAAGCTTTCTTT
TRBV7-2	once	NA	TRBJ1-2	11	CASSLGTGYTF	TGTGCCAGCAGCTTAGGGACCGGCTACACCTTC
TRBV29-1	NA	NA	TRBJ1-1	12	CSVRAGYVEAFF	TGCAGCGTTAGGGCAGGGTATGTTGAAGCTTTCTTT